These 22 T cell receptor beta chains share one sample of origin, sequenced in a study of regulatory T cells in long-lasting Graves disease. Time point indicated: persistent/refractory GD, antithyroid drugs over 5 years with positive TRAb. From PBMCs, RNA was extracted and then used to make the TCR library. Arm-PCR of CDR3 regions with iRepertoire HTBI primers generated TCR beta libraries. TCRdb called the multiplex PCR reads again in MiXCR, with one record for every CDR3 protein. This sample has around 300,000 distinct CDR3 sequences, with 20% to 25% found just once. Sequenced material: peripheral blood mononuclear cells (PBMCs), taken when the disease was refractory, from a patient treated with antithyroid drugs. The source is a female donor with Graves disease.

This clonotype has only a few counts. The V and J genes are TRBV19 and TRBJ1-2, with 7 nucleotides matching TRBD1. After removal of 4 bases from V and 0 bases from J, the junction contained 8 bases not matched to a gene. Germline CDR1 and CDR2: LNHDA and SQIVND (reference sequence). CDR3 length equals 16 residues. DNA of the CDR3: TGTGCCAGTAGTAAAGACAGGGCCCTTACTAACTATGGCTACACCTTC. Its translation: CASSKDRALTNYGYTF.

On this clonotype: This may be a read error: a much more frequent sequence differs by one nucleotide. The chain couples TRBV11-2 to TRBJ2-2; D may be TRBD2 (6 bases). This CDR3 has 17 amino acids. In germline, CDR1 is SGHAT, CDR2 FQNNGV. V was cut by 1 base and J by 7 bases, with 19 bases left in between. CDR3: CASSLGVQGGLIGELFF. The CDR3 DNA follows: TGTGCCAGCAGCTTAGGTGTGCAGGGCGGACTAATCGGGGAGCTGTTTTTT.

A few counts support this clonotype. The CDR3 DNA sequence: TGTGCCAGCAGCCCCTGGAACACCGGGGAGCTGTTTTTT. It is translated as CASSPWNTGELFF. The chain is built from TRBV7-3 and TRBJ2-2, with no clear D. V was clipped by 5 bases and J by 1 base, with 5 bases between them. This CDR3 is built from 13 residues. Germline values: CDR1 SGHTA, CDR2 FQGTGA.

This clonotype was seen ten or more times. This rearrangement joins TRBV12-3 or TRBV12-4 to TRBJ2-7; possibly TRBD1 or TRBD2 for D (6 bases each). The CDR3 totals 14 residues. Trimming removed 6 bases at V and 2 bases at J, with 14 bases between. The CDR3 sequence is CASSGGHRPYEQYF. As DNA, the CDR3 is TGTGCCAGCAGCGGGGGACACCGCCCCTACGAGCAGTACTTC.

This clonotype was observed a handful of times. This chain uses TRBV20-1 with TRBJ2-3; D gene uncertain. The germline V gene has CDR1 DFQATT and CDR2 SNEGSKA (reference sequence). V lost 3 bases and J 2 bases, leaving 12 bases between the germline ends. The CDR3 has 14 residues. The DNA of the CDR3 is TGCAGTGCTAGTTTCGGCGGACCCACAGATACGCAGTATTTT. This gives the protein CSASFGGPTDTQYF.

This clonotype was counted only a few times. The gene calls are TRBV7-9 and TRBJ2-7, with 7 bases aligning to TRBD2. Germline values: CDR1 SEHNR, CDR2 FQNEAQ (reference sequence). This CDR3 comprises 12 residues. V trimming: 8 bases; J trimming: 7 bases; junction bases outside the gene matches: 8. CDR3: CASGRGVREQYF. The CDR3 region has the DNA TGTGCCAGCGGCCGGGGGGTGAGGGAGCAGTACTTC.

This clonotype was counted ten times or more. The rearrangement uses TRBV12-3 or TRBV12-4 and TRBJ2-5, with 7 bases lining up with TRBD2. The V gene end was trimmed by 2 bases and the J gene end by 5 bases; junction bases not matched to a gene: 8. The CDR3 has 15 residues. The CDR3 loop is CASSLYAGEAETQYF. The CDR3 DNA sequence: TGTGCCAGCAGTTTATACGCGGGAGAGGCCGAGACCCAGTACTTC.

This clonotype was detected ten times or more. The V call is TRBV28, the J call TRBJ2-5, with D unclear. The CDR3 consists of 13 residues. CDR1 is MDHEN, CDR2 SYDVKM, per germline. The V end lost 6 bases, the J end lost 1 base, and 9 bases lay between the germline ends. DNA for the CDR3: TGTGCCAGCAGGCCGACTGTCCAAGAGACCCAGTACTTC. This gives the protein CASRPTVQETQYF.

This clonotype turned up a few times. J is TRBJ2-7 and V is TRBV7-3, with a possible D match to TRBD1 (5 bases). V was cut by 5 bases and J by 4 bases, with 12 bases left in between. This CDR3 region has 13 residues. The germline V gene encodes CDR1 SGHTA and CDR2 FQGTGA. This chain's CDR3 is CASSIGQSYEQYF. In DNA form, the CDR3 reads TGTGCCAGCAGCATCGGACAATCTTACGAGCAGTACTTC.

The chain's CDR3 is CASSPAVEGAYGKLFF. The CDR3 DNA follows: TGTGCCAGTAGTCCGGCTGTTGAGGGGGCATACGGAAAACTGTTTTTT. V is TRBV19 and J is TRBJ1-4; TRBD1 matches 7 bases. With V trimmed by 5 bases and J by 10 bases, 16 bases remained unmatched. The CDR3 covers 16 residues. Germline-derived CDR1 and CDR2 are LNHDA and SQIVND (reference sequence).

The chain is built from TRBV2 and TRBJ2-3; 11 nucleotides align to TRBD2. The length of the CDR3 is 16 residues. The germline V gene encodes CDR1 SNHLY and CDR2 FYNNEI. V gave up 3 bases and J gave up 0 bases; unmatched junction bases: 2. This CDR3 is CASSEGLAVSTDTQYF. The DNA for the CDR3 is TGTGCCAGCAGTGAGGGACTAGCGGTTAGCACAGATACGCAGTATTTT.

In regard to this clonotype: A much larger clone is a single base away; this may be a read error. The chain uses TRBV3-1 and TRBJ2-5; D not resolved. The CDR3 has 14 residues. Germline CDR1 LGHDT, CDR2 YNNKEL (reference sequence). The CDR3 DNA reads TGTGCCAGCAGCCCCCGCGCCGGACCAGAGACCCAGCACTTC. Amino acid sequence: CASSPRAGPETQHF.

This clonotype was detected once. The chain is built from TRBV20-1 and TRBJ2-3; 7 bases match TRBD1. Germline V lookup: CDR1 DFQATT, CDR2 SNEGSKA (reference sequence). V was clipped by 1 base and J by 6 bases; unmatched bases: 4. The CDR3 has 13 amino acids. CDR3 sequence: CSARGQGYDTQYF. For the CDR3, the DNA is TGCAGTGCTAGAGGACAGGGTTACGATACGCAGTATTTT.

This chain joins TRBV7-2 and TRBJ2-1; unclear D gene. CDR1 is SGHTA, CDR2 FQGNSA, per germline. V lost 3 bases, J lost 5 bases, and 5 bases lay in between. This CDR3 has 12 residues. CDR3 in amino acids: CASSFINNEQFF. As DNA, the CDR3 is TGTGCCAGCAGCTTCATCAACAATGAGCAGTTCTTC.

This clonotype was seen at least ten times. The chain has TRBV20-1 and TRBJ2-7; 12 bases map to TRBD2. This CDR3 is built from 15 residues. Germline CDR1 and CDR2: DFQATT and SNEGSKA (reference sequence). V shed 8 bases, J shed 1 base, and the junction held 9 bases outside the gene matches. The CDR3 loop reads CSPSLAGGGSYEQYF. The CDR3 region has the DNA TGCAGTCCTTCGCTAGCGGGAGGGGGATCCTACGAGCAGTACTTC.

This clonotype was recorded many times. V gene TRBV7-2 combines with J gene TRBJ2-4; 7 nucleotides agree with TRBD2. Per germline, CDR1 SGHTA and CDR2 FQGNSA. The length of the CDR3 is 14 residues. The trim removed 3 bases at V and 8 bases at J, leaving 7 bases unmatched. CDR3 loop: CASSFGGRGDIQYF. CDR3 in DNA: TGTGCCAGCAGCTTCGGGGGGAGAGGGGACATTCAGTACTTC.

The table lists this clonotype with a count of one. V and J are TRBV10-3 and TRBJ2-5; the D gene could be TRBD1 or TRBD2 (9 bases each). Trimming took off 10 bases at V and 1 base at J, with 25 bases between the two ends. This CDR3 is built from 17 residues. The V gene's germline CDR1 is ENHRY and CDR2 SYGVKD. CDR3 sequence reads: CATNRGRGREGQETQYF. The CDR3 coding sequence is TGTGCCACGAACAGGGGGCGTGGGCGGGAGGGCCAAGAGACCCAGTACTTC.

This clonotype was seen only a few times. The chain carries TRBV7-9 and TRBJ1-5; no reliable D call. CDR1 SEHNR and CDR2 FQNEAQ come from the germline V gene (reference sequence). The CDR3 has 18 residues. The V end was cut by 4 bases, the J end by 6 bases, with 25 bases between. The CDR3 loop is CASSSTGDPLGAGQPQHF. The DNA for the CDR3 is TGTGCCAGCAGCTCCACCGGAGATCCGTTGGGTGCAGGTCAGCCCCAGCATTTT. Together with reference TRBV7-9 and TRBJ1-5, the CDR3 gives the full variable domain: DTGVSQNPRHKITKRGQNVTFRCDPISEHNRLYWYRQTLGQGPEFLTYFQNEAQLEKSRLLSDRFSAERPKGSFSTLEIQRTEQGDSAMYLCASSSTGDPLGAGQPQHFGDGTRLSIL.

This clonotype occurred many times. V is TRBV28 and J is TRBJ1-5, with TRBD1 matching 10 bases. The CDR3 covers 17 residues. Germline CDR1 is MDHEN and CDR2 is SYDVKM. V lost 6 bases, J lost 0 bases, and 8 bases stayed unmatched. In nucleotides, the CDR3 is TGTGCCAGCAGCCCCACGGGACAGGGGTATAGCAATCAGCCCCAGCATTTT. As protein: CASSPTGQGYSNQPQHF.

This clonotype was seen many times. The chain is built from TRBV29-1 and TRBJ1-1, with D perhaps TRBD1 (6 bases). V was shortened by 0 bases and J by 0 bases, with 14 bases between the two germline ends. Germline CDR1 SQVTM, CDR2 ANQGSEA. The CDR3 has 16 residues. The CDR3 bases are TGCAGCGTTGAAGAAGCGAGGACAGCCATGAACACTGAAGCTTTCTTT. This translates into CSVEEARTAMNTEAFF.

This clonotype was counted ten times or more. This chain links TRBV2 with TRBJ2-5; the match to TRBD2 covers 7 bases. The ends lost 2 bases at V and 5 bases at J; junction bases unmatched: 5. The germline V gene has CDR1 SNHLY and CDR2 FYNNEI. The CDR3 is 14 residues long. The CDR3 is CASSERSGKETQYF. In DNA, the CDR3 is TGTGCCAGCAGTGAAAGGAGCGGGAAGGAGACCCAGTACTTC.

This chain links TRBV4-1 with TRBJ2-1, with 8 nucleotides matching TRBD1. Germline values: CDR1 MGHRA, CDR2 YSYEKL. V lost 0 bases and J lost 5; bases outside the gene matches: 3. The CDR3 totals 15 residues. CDR3 residues: CASSQDRTGNNEQFF. The CDR3 DNA reads TGCGCCAGCAGCCAAGACAGGACAGGGAACAATGAGCAGTTCTTC.